This TCR beta chain was found in a study of beta chain features in type 1 diabetes. General study results and limits: Comparison showed that naive, central memory and Treg TCRB repertoires appeared more similar among patients than among healthy donors. Any HLA-type effect on TCRB rearrangement remained unresolved here.

The CDR3 is made up of 18 amino acids. Germline V gene data show CDR1 as LGHNA and CDR2 as YSLEER. The V gene lost 0 bases and the J gene lost 5 bases, with 20 bases spanning the gap. Expressed TCRB transcripts were sequenced because the entire RNA isolate underwent reverse transcription. Sequenced by immunoSEQ multiplex PCR; TCRdb stores in-frame clones only, minus some. Here the sample spans 970,000 or so clones, roughly 16% being singletons. With respect to this clone: Its target is not known.

The TCR originated in a woman younger than 30 in good health. V usage is TRBV4-3 and J usage is TRBJ2-1; D possibly corresponds to TRBD2 (6 bases). Sequences were obtained from naive CD4+ T cells from blood. CDR3 sequence (DNA): TGCGCCAGCAGCCAAGAATTGCTCGGTAGGACTACCCACAATGAGCAGTTCTTC. This encodes CASSQELLGRTTHNEQFF.